What follows are 15 T cell receptor beta chains derived from one specimen sequenced in a study of vaccination effects on CD4 cells after COVID-19. Clones were sequenced by immunoSEQ multiplex PCR, and TCRdb holds only the in-frame ones, with some missing. The table shows 35,000 to 40,000 clones, with 70% to 85% occurring only once. Which antigens these TCRs recognize remains unknown. The ViraFEST assay expanded antigen-specific CD4+ T cells with viral peptide pools before sequencing. Subsequent to a culture period of about ten days, CD4+ T cells were isolated. Each participant was administered two doses of either the BNT162b2 or the mRNA-1273 vaccine. The source was CD4+ T cells from PBMCs cultured with HCoV-NL63 spike peptides, collected after COVID-19 vaccination. The source is a human donor who received a COVID-19 vaccine. Some clones in this sample may be carry-over from other donors' samples.

J is TRBJ1-2 and V is TRBV5-1, with TRBD1 identical over 8 bases. The junction had 13 bases not matched to a gene; V was cut back by 4 bases and J by 8 bases. Per germline, CDR1 SGHRS and CDR2 YFSETQ. CDR3 size: 15 residues. CDR3 sequence reads: CASSPQMTGAGGYTF. The CDR3 DNA reads as TGCGCCAGCAGCCCTCAGATGACAGGGGCTGGGGGCTACACCTTC. Drawing the rest from reference TRBV5-1 and TRBJ1-2, the complete variable domain is KAGVTQTPRYLIKTRGQQVTLSCSPISGHRSVSWYQQTPGQGLQFLFEYFSETQRNKGNFPGRFSGRQFSNSRSEMNVSTLELGDSALYLCASSPQMTGAGGYTFGSGTRLTVV.

The chain combines TRBV6-7 with TRBJ2-1; 9 nucleotides align to TRBD2. TRBV6-7 is known as an ORF, though its function is uncertain. This CDR3 is 19 amino acids long. The junction had 13 bases not matched to a gene; V was cut back by 2 bases and J by 2 bases. The CDR3 DNA reads TGTGCCAGCAGTTACCATATCGCGGAGCGGGGGGCACCCTACAATGAGCAGTTCTTC. Protein: CASSYHIAERGAPYNEQFF.

The chain has TRBV18 and TRBJ2-5, with no clear D. V was pared by 3 bases and J by 1 base, with 9 bases between. This CDR3 contains 14 residues. CDR1 and CDR2 from the germline V gene are KGHSH and LQKENI. CDR3 protein: CASSPNTVQETQYF. The CDR3 bases are TGTGCCAGCTCACCTAACACGGTCCAAGAGACCCAGTACTTC.

The chain joins TRBV12-3 or TRBV12-4 to TRBJ2-3; D is uncertain. This CDR3 has 11 amino acids. Trimming shortened V by 2 bases and J by 8 bases, and 5 bases separated the two germline ends. The CDR3 spells CASSLSVTQYF. The CDR3 DNA sequence: TGTGCCAGCAGTTTATCTGTTACGCAGTATTTT.

The count of this clone is one. CDR3 in DNA: TGTGCCAGCAGCCGACAGGTAATAGGGAACACTGAAGCTTTCTTT. Translation: CASSRQVIGNTEAFF. This rearrangement joins TRBV6-2 or TRBV6-3 to TRBJ1-1, with D tentatively TRBD1 (6 bases). The germline V gene encodes CDR1 MNHEY and CDR2 SVGEGT. This CDR3 spans 15 amino acids. V lost 6 bases and J 1 base, leaving 15 bases between the germline ends.

V usage is TRBV9 and J usage is TRBJ1-1; 11 nucleotides agree with TRBD1. V lost 7 bases to trimming and J lost 5 bases; unmatched junction nucleotides: 13. Germline V CDR1 and CDR2: SGDLS, YYNGEE. The CDR3 runs to 16 residues. The CDR3, as DNA: TGTGCCAGCGGACAACCGGACAGGGGGCCTGGTACTGAAGCTTTCTTT. Encoded protein: CASGQPDRGPGTEAFF.

This clone was recorded once. The rearrangement uses TRBV10-2 and TRBJ2-3, with 9 positions matching TRBD2. The CDR3 length is 13 residues. The germline gives CDR1 WSHSY, CDR2 SAAADI. V dropped 6 bases and J dropped 9; count of bases not matched to a gene: 7. The CDR3 DNA reads TGCGCCAGCAGCCCACGGAGCGGGGGGACGCAGTATTTT. It encodes CASSPRSGGTQYF.

The rearrangement uses TRBV5-1 and TRBJ2-5, with D perhaps assigned TRBD1 or TRBD2 (5 bases each). Germline lookup yields CDR1 SGHRS and CDR2 YFSETQ. The germline V and J ends were trimmed by 4 bases and 5 bases, with 18 bases remaining between them. The CDR3 length is 15 residues. This CDR3 reads CASSHHGTSGETQYF. The CDR3 bases are TGCGCCAGCAGCCACCACGGGACCAGCGGTGAGACCCAGTACTTC.

The gene calls are TRBV6-1 and TRBJ2-5; D may be TRBD2 (5 bases). The ends were cut back, 1 base at V and 10 bases at J, with 13 bases in the middle. The length of the CDR3 is 13 residues. The germline CDR1 and CDR2 sequences are MNHNS and SASEGT. The CDR3 coding sequence is TGTGCCAGCAGTGAAGGTGGAGAGGGTAACCAGTACTTC. Translation gives CASSEGGEGNQYF.

The chain uses TRBV6-5 and TRBJ2-3; D gene uncertain. V shed 6 bases and J shed 5 bases, with 9 bases lying between them. The CDR3 spans 12 residues. Germline V gene data show CDR1 as MNHEY and CDR2 as SVGAGI. The CDR3 DNA is TGTGCCAGCAGACCCCTTTTAGATACGCAGTATTTT. This gives the protein CASRPLLDTQYF.

This rearrangement joins TRBV7-4 to TRBJ2-7; D gene ambiguous. V was clipped by 0 bases and J by 2 bases, with 2 bases between them. Germline loops: CDR1 SGHVT, CDR2 SQSDAQ. The CDR3 has 12 amino acids. The CDR3 loop is CASSLAPYEQYV. The DNA of the CDR3 is TGTGCCAGCAGCTTAGCCCCCTACGAGCAGTACGTC.

V is TRBV6-2 or TRBV6-3 and J is TRBJ1-1; D is possibly TRBD1 (6 bases). The V gene's germline CDR1 is MNHEY and CDR2 SVGEGT. The length of the CDR3 is 15 residues. Trimming took off 2 bases at V and 5 bases at J, with 15 bases between the two ends. CDR3 in amino acids: CASSYPRGGLTEAFF. The CDR3 bases are TGTGCCAGCAGTTACCCTAGAGGGGGTTTAACTGAAGCTTTCTTT.

The V call is TRBV5-1, the J call TRBJ2-2, with 7 nucleotides matching TRBD2. The CDR3 is 15 amino acids. Trimming took 0 bases from V and 7 from J; bases not matched to a gene: 6. Germline CDR1 SGHRS, CDR2 YFSETQ. The CDR3 nucleotides read TGCGCCAGCAGCTTGGATGGCAGGGAGGGCGGGGAGCTGTTTTTT. It translates to CASSLDGREGGELFF.

The chain joins TRBV19 to TRBJ1-3; D call uncertain. CDR3 length: 14 amino acids. Germline CDR1 and CDR2: LNHDA and SQIVND (reference sequence). V was trimmed by 6 bases and J by 6 bases, leaving 15 bases between them. The CDR3 DNA sequence: TGTGCCAGTAGAACGACCAGCTACCAAAACACCATATATTTT. This gives the protein CASRTTSYQNTIYF.

The CDR3 reads CASTTGTGNTGELFF. DNA for the CDR3: TGCGCCAGCACCACCGGGACAGGGAACACCGGGGAGCTGTTTTTT. V usage is TRBV5-1 and J usage is TRBJ2-2; 8 nucleotides align to TRBD1. After removal of 6 bases from V and 1 base from J, the junction contained 5 bases not matched to a gene. Germline CDR1 and CDR2: SGHRS and YFSETQ. The CDR3 has 15 residues.